A selection of T cell receptor beta chains follows, all from one sample in a study of molecular identifiers for immune sequencing clone quantification. Each CDR3 protein is one row after TCRdb ran MiXCR on the PCR reads. The sample contains approximately 670,000 distinct CDR3 sequences, about 20% of which appear only once. Input material: naive CD8+ T cells from blood, with Jurkat cell RNA spiked in. These receptors all stem from a human donor in good health. Some libraries in this study had Jurkat cell RNA spiked in. The CDR3 runs from the conserved cysteine through the conserved F or W. The order of the fields is V gene, D gene, J gene, clone size, CDR3 protein, CDR3 DNA. A D gene is named only where the DNA matches it firmly. Only some rows state a clone size, as once, few, many or a class for expanded clones.

>TRBV30|NA|TRBJ2-3|many
CAWSAITDTQYF
TGTGCCTGGAGTGCCATCACAGATACGCAGTATTTT
>TRBV7-2|TRBD2|TRBJ2-1|NA
CASSLSLAGHSSYNEQFF
TGTGCCAGCAGCTTATCACTAGCGGGGCATAGCTCCTACAATGAGCAGTTCTTC
>TRBV4-1|NA|TRBJ2-1|NA
CASSQVGEGLVSEQFF
TGCGCCAGCAGCCAAGTCGGGGAAGGGCTAGTGTCTGAGCAGTTCTTC
>TRBV7-9|NA|TRBJ1-1|many
CASSLDAALYFSTEAFF
TGTGCCAGCAGCTTAGACGCGGCCCTGTATTTTTCCACTGAAGCTTTCTTT
>TRBV20-1|NA|TRBJ2-1|NA
CSARDSYYNEQFF
TGCAGTGCTAGGGACTCTTACTACAATGAGCAGTTCTTC
>TRBV30|TRBD1|TRBJ2-3|many
CAWSLPGQEQYF
TGTGCCTGGAGTTTACCGGGACAGGAGCAGTATTTT
>TRBV27|TRBD1|TRBJ1-1|NA
CASSWEGAAEAFF
TGTGCCAGCAGTTGGGAGGGGGCCGCTGAAGCTTTCTTT
>TRBV3-1|NA|TRBJ2-3|many
CASSQDAYRGPDTQYF
TGTGCCAGCAGCCAAGATGCTTATAGGGGCCCAGATACGCAGTATTTT
>TRBV7-2|NA|TRBJ1-3|NA
CASSLGPYSGNTIYF
TGTGCCAGCAGCTTAGGGCCGTACTCTGGAAACACCATATATTTT
>TRBV12-3/TRBV12-4|TRBD2|TRBJ2-1|many
CASSFPPGRGGPNEQFF
TGTGCCAGCAGTTTCCCCCCGGGGCGGGGGGGCCCGAATGAGCAGTTCTTC
>TRBV5-1|TRBD2|TRBJ2-3|many
CASSFGRGDRTDTQYF
TGCGCCAGCAGCTTCGGACGGGGGGATCGCACAGATACGCAGTATTTT
>TRBV29-1|NA|TRBJ1-1|many
CSVGRYNTEAFF
TGCAGCGTTGGTAGGTATAACACTGAAGCTTTCTTT
>TRBV5-6|NA|TRBJ2-3|few
CASSFTEETQYF
TGTGCCAGCAGCTTTACGGAGGAAACGCAGTATTTT
>TRBV9|NA|TRBJ2-7|NA
CASSDASFGSEQYF
TGTGCCAGCAGCGATGCCTCCTTTGGTTCCGAGCAGTACTTC
>TRBV12-3/TRBV12-4|TRBD1|TRBJ2-1|many
CASSFGQGAGWNEQFF
TGTGCCAGCAGTTTCGGACAGGGGGCAGGGTGGAATGAGCAGTTCTTC
>TRBV4-1|NA|TRBJ1-1|many
CASSQGSEAFF
TGCGCCAGCAGCCAAGGTAGTGAAGCTTTCTTT
>TRBV11-2|NA|TRBJ2-3|NA
CASSEVGGYTDTQYF
TGTGCCAGCAGCGAAGTCGGGGGCTACACAGATACGCAGTATTTT
>TRBV7-9|NA|TRBJ2-7|many
CALQEGAYEQYF
TGTGCCTTGCAGGAGGGGGCCTACGAGCAGTACTTC
>TRBV12-3/TRBV12-4|NA|TRBJ1-5|NA
CASSHPGQPRHF
TGTGCCAGCAGCCATCCCGGGCAGCCCCGGCATTTT
>TRBV6-5|NA|TRBJ1-2|NA
CASNGGTRNNGYTF
TGTGCCAGCAATGGAGGGACACGTAACAATGGCTACACCTTC
>TRBV7-6|TRBD2|TRBJ2-1|few
CASSLVTGGYYNEQFF
TGTGCCAGCAGCTTAGTTACGGGGGGATACTACAATGAGCAGTTCTTC
>TRBV7-9|NA|TRBJ2-5|NA
CASSPPGVGETQYF
TGTGCCAGCAGCCCCCCAGGGGTGGGAGAGACCCAGTACTTC
>TRBV11-2|NA|TRBJ2-7|many
CASSLGAGVYEQYF
TGTGCCAGCAGCTTAGGAGCAGGGGTCTACGAGCAGTACTTC
>TRBV5-1|TRBD1|TRBJ2-7|many
CASSFDSGTGSYEQYF
TGCGCCAGCAGCTTCGACTCCGGGACAGGGTCCTACGAGCAGTACTTC
>TRBV2|TRBD2|TRBJ2-3|NA
CASSEWVVREVSSDTQYF
TGTGCCAGCAGTGAATGGGTAGTGCGGGAGGTATCATCGGATACGCAGTATTTT
>TRBV12-3/TRBV12-4|NA|TRBJ1-5|many
CASASPGDIGNQPQHF
TGTGCCAGCGCATCACCCGGCGACATCGGCAATCAGCCCCAGCATTTT
>TRBV4-3|NA|TRBJ2-7|NA
CASSQAGARAYEQHF
TGCGCCAGCAGCCAGGCGGGGGCCCGGGCCTACGAGCAGCACTTC
>TRBV12-3/TRBV12-4|TRBD1|TRBJ2-2|NA
CASSPPRGQGDTGELFF
TGTGCCAGCAGTCCGCCCCGTGGACAGGGCGACACCGGGGAGCTGTTTTTT
>TRBV2|NA|TRBJ2-5|NA
CASSEEAETQYF
TGTGCCAGCAGTGAAGAGGCAGAGACCCAGTACTTC
>TRBV7-9|NA|TRBJ2-5|many
CASSPGTRMRETQYF
TGTGCCAGCAGCCCCGGGACACGGATGAGAGAGACCCAGTACTTC
>TRBV4-1|NA|TRBJ2-1|NA
CASSPQRWIADYNEQFF
TGCGCCAGCAGCCCCCAGAGGTGGATAGCGGATTACAATGAGCAGTTCTTC
>TRBV27|NA|TRBJ1-1|few
CASSFAAKAFF
TGTGCCAGCAGTTTTGCGGCTAAAGCTTTCTTT
>TRBV28|NA|TRBJ2-3|many
CASRRTLGGTDTQYF
TGTGCCAGCAGGCGGACACTTGGGGGCACAGATACGCAGTATTTT
>TRBV7-9|NA|TRBJ2-5|many
CASSPRSRETQYF
TGTGCCAGCAGCCCCCGCAGCCGGGAGACCCAGTACTTC
>TRBV4-3|TRBD2|TRBJ2-7|NA
CASSQDRSAGGLLYEQYF
TGCGCCAGCAGCCAAGATCGCTCAGCGGGGGGCCTGTTATACGAGCAGTACTTC
>TRBV7-2|NA|TRBJ1-4|many
CASTPWAGEKLFF
TGTGCCAGCACCCCCTGGGCAGGTGAAAAACTGTTTTTT
>TRBV20-1|TRBD1|TRBJ1-2|NA
CSARGRQGGYGYTF
TGCAGTGCTAGAGGGAGACAGGGGGGCTATGGCTACACCTTC
>TRBV7-2|NA|TRBJ2-5|many
CASSFREETQYF
TGTGCCAGCAGCTTTCGCGAGGAGACCCAGTACTTC
>TRBV4-2|NA|TRBJ2-7|many
CASSQTASYEQYF
TGTGCCAGCAGCCAAACGGCCTCCTACGAGCAGTACTTC
>TRBV30|NA|TRBJ2-3|many
CAWSRAKLTDTQYF
TGTGCCTGGAGTCGGGCAAAACTGACAGATACGCAGTATTTT
>TRBV4-3|NA|TRBJ2-7|many
CASSQDFRGTSYEQYF
TGCGCCAGCAGCCAAGATTTCCGGGGGACTTCCTACGAGCAGTACTTC